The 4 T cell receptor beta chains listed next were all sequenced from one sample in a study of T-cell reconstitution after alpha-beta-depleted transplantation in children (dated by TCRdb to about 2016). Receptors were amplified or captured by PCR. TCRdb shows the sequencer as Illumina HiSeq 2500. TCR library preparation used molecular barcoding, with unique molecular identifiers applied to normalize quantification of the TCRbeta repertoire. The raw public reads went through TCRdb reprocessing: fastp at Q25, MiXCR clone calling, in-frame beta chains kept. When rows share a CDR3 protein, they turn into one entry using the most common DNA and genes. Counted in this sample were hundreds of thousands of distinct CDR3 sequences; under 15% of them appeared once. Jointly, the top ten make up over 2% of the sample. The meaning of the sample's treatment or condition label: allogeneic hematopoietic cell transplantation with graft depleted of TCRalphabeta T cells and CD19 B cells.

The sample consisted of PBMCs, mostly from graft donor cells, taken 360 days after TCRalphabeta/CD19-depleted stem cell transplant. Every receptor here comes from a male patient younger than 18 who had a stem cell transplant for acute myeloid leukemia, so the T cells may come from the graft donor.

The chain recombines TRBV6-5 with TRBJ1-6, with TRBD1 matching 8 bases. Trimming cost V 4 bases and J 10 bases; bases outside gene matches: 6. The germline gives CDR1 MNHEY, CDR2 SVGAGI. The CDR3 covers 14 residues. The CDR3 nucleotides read TGTGCCAGCAGTTTGGCCAGGGGGCGGTCACCCCTCCACTTT. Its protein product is CASSLARGRSPLHF.

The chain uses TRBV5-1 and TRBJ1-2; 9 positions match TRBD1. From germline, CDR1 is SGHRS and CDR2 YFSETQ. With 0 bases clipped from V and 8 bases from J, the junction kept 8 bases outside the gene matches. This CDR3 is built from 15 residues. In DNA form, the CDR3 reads TGCGCCAGCAGCTTGGCCGACAGGGGGTCGAGAGGCTACACCTTC. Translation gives CASSLADRGSRGYTF.

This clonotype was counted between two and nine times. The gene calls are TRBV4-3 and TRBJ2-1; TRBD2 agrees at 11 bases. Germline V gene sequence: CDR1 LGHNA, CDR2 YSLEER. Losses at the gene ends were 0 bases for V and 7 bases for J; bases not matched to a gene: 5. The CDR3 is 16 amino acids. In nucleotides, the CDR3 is TGCGCCAGCAGCCAAGAAGGGCTAGCGGGAGGAAATGAGCAGTTCTTC. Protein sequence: CASSQEGLAGGNEQFF.

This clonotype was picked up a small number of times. The CDR3 nucleotides read TGTGCCAGCAGCCAAGATTACGGGAGTACAGATACGCAGTATTTT. Its translation is CASSQDYGSTDTQYF. V gene TRBV4-2 combines with J gene TRBJ2-3; D might be TRBD2 (6 bases). Germline assignment: CDR1 LGHNA and CDR2 YNFKEQ. The V end was cut by 0 bases, the J end by 3 bases, with 10 bases between. This CDR3 contains 15 residues.